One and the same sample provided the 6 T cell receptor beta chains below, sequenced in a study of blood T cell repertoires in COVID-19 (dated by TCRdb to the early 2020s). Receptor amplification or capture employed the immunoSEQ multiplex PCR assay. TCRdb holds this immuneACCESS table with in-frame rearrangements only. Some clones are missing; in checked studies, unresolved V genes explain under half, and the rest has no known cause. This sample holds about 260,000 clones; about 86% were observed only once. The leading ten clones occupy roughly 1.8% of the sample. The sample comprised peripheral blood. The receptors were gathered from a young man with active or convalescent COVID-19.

CDR3 sequence: CASSQDMGRPQPQHF. CDR3 coding DNA: TGTGCCAGCAGCCAAGATATGGGCAGGCCTCAGCCCCAGCATTTT. The chain couples TRBV3-1 (or the pseudogene TRBV3-2) to TRBJ1-5; D uncertain. The CDR3 is 15 residues long. Trimming left V 0 bases short and J 6 bases short, with 12 bases between. Germline V gene lookup returns CDR1 LGHDT and CDR2 YNNKEL (reference sequence).

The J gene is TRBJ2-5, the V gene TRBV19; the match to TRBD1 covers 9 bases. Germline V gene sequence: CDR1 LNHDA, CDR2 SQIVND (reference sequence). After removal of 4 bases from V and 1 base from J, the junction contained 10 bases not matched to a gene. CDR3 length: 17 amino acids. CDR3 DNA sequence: TGTGCCAGTAGTAAGGGACAGGGCCTAAGTCTCCAAGAGACCCAGTACTTC. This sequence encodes CASSKGQGLSLQETQYF. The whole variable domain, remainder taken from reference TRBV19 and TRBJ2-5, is DGGITQSPKYLFRKEGQNVTLSCEQNLNHDAMYWYRQDPGQGLRLIYYSQIVNDFQKGDIAEGYSVSREKKESFPLTVTSAQKNPTAFYLCASSKGQGLSLQETQYFGPGTRLLVL.

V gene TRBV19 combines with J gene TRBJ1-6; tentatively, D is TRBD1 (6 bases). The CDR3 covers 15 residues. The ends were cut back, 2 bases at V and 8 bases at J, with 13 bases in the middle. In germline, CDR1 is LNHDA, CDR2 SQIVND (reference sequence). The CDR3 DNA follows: TGTGCCAGTAGTATAAGGGGGAACGGGGATTCACCCCTCCACTTT. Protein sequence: CASSIRGNGDSPLHF.

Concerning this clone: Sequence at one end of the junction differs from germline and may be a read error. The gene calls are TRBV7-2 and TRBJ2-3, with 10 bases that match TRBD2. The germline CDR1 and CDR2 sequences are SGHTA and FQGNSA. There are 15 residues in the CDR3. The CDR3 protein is CASSSGSGGADTQYF. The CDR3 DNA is TGCGCCAGCAGCTCCGGGAGCGGGGGGGCAGATACGCAGTATTTT.

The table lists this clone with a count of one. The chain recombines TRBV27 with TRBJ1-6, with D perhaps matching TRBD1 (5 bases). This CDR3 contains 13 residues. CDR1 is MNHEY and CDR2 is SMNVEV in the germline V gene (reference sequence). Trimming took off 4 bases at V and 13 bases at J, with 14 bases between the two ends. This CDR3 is CASSSLGGGPLHF. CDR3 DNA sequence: TGTGCCAGCAGTTCCCTTGGGGGAGGGCCCCTCCACTTT.

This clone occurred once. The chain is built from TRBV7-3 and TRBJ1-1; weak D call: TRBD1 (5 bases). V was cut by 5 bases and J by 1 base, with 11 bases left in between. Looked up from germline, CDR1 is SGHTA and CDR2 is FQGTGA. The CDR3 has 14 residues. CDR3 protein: CASSINGGNTEAFF. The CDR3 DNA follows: TGTGCCAGCAGCATCAACGGGGGGAACACTGAAGCTTTCTTT.